The rows below give T cell receptor beta chains drawn from one sample of a study of T cell responses to AZD1222 COVID-19 vaccine. Sequencing was performed with immunoSEQ multiplex PCR; in TCRdb, only in-frame clones are kept and a portion is missing. The sample carries around 140,000 clones, approximately 83% recorded once. The starting material was peripheral blood, obtained on day 0 of AZD1222 vaccination. These TCRs come from an adult in good health. Both conserved end residues are part of each CDR3. Fields, in order: V gene, J gene, CDR3 protein.

TRBV18,TRBJ1-5,CASSPTSDSNQPQHF
TRBV12-3/TRBV12-4,TRBJ1-2,CASSLQQGSYTF
TRBV30,TRBJ2-7,CAWKAGLSYEQYF
TRBV7-9,TRBJ2-7,CASSSPGQGDEQYF
TRBV27,TRBJ1-2,CASSEGSAGGSLYGYTF
TRBV13,TRBJ2-7,CASSQTVPSEQYF
TRBV5-4,TRBJ1-4,CASRMGESEKLFF
TRBV2,TRBJ2-6,CASSVGHSGANVLTF
TRBV6-5,TRBJ1-2,CASSRTGGGYTF
TRBV2,TRBJ1-6,CASSQGPMGNSPLHF
TRBV5-1,TRBJ2-3,CASSVLTSGRAIEDTQYF
TRBV28,TRBJ2-7,CASSLVSGPEKGEQYF
TRBV10-2,TRBJ2-1,CASSEYSGTGASNEQFF
TRBV7-9,TRBJ1-4,CASSLRETNEKLFF
TRBV3-1/TRBV3-2,TRBJ2-6,CASSQGWQGASGANVLTF
TRBV11-3,TRBJ1-6,CASSLVTGSPLHF
TRBV6-5,TRBJ1-3,CASSLDQGGNTIYF
TRBV20-1,TRBJ1-5,CSASLLGPSSNQPQHF
TRBV10-2,TRBJ2-2,CASSSQGTTGELFF
TRBV5-1,TRBJ1-1,CASSFQGDTEAFF
TRBV9,TRBJ2-2,CASSVAAGANTGELFF
TRBV18,TRBJ1-2,CASSPSEDYGYTF
TRBV5-1,TRBJ2-3,CASSLVVSGGPTDTQYF
TRBV18,TRBJ2-1,CASSPMGGSDNEQFF
TRBV12-3/TRBV12-4,TRBJ2-5,CASSPRGWATQYF
TRBV4-1,TRBJ1-4,CASSQEGAGSEKLFF
TRBV7-2,TRBJ1-2,CASSKGRTGNGYTF
TRBV5-3,TRBJ2-1,CARILGDFGTYNEQFF
TRBV7-9,TRBJ2-7,CASSLTGQGSYEQYF
TRBV9,TRBJ2-1,CASGDGGGLFF
TRBV18,TRBJ1-5,CASSGTDSNQPQHF
TRBV28,TRBJ1-2,CASSLTGLYGYTF
TRBV5-1,TRBJ2-7,CASSSTPNRGGYEQYF
TRBV7-2,TRBJ2-3,CASSARLAGADTQYF
TRBV28,TRBJ2-3,CASSYPLSGSATDTQYF
TRBV30,TRBJ1-3,CAWSTSGGGPGNTIYF
TRBV10-2,TRBJ1-1,CASSGQGRTEAFF
TRBV6-6,TRBJ1-5,CASNLQGSNQPQHF
TRBV23-1,TRBJ2-1,CASSRLVRALNEQFF
TRBV28,TRBJ1-6,CASSTGTANSPLHF
TRBV20-1,TRBJ1-2,CSALRDYGYTF
TRBV4-1,TRBJ2-1,CASSPLPGPYNEQFF
TRBV11-2,TRBJ1-1,CASSRRDRGFEAFF
TRBV5-1,TRBJ1-4,CASSLNPGKEKLFF
TRBV2,TRBJ1-2,CASSPLGTENHGYTF
TRBV7-6,TRBJ2-3,CASSLKFGLAGDTSTDTQYF
TRBV28,TRBJ2-3,CASSNRDLAQYF
TRBV18,TRBJ1-3,CASSPLGAANSGNTIYF
TRBV30,TRBJ1-6,CAWSVVGQWNSPLHF
TRBV19,TRBJ1-1,CASSINPGPNTEAFF
TRBV12-3/TRBV12-4,TRBJ2-1,CASSPGTNEQFF
TRBV14,TRBJ2-5,CASSQGGGGAGETQYF
TRBV11-2,TRBJ2-1,CASSSHGRENSYNEQFF
TRBV24-1,TRBJ1-1,CATSGAGNTEAFF
TRBV20-1,TRBJ2-7,CSASLREAYEQYF
TRBV6-5,TRBJ2-1,CASSYGTSANEQFF
TRBV4-2,TRBJ2-2,CASSQGGIGHTGELFF
TRBV5-8,TRBJ2-7,CASSFGHPGYEQYF
TRBV19,TRBJ2-2,CASRGQEYTGELFF